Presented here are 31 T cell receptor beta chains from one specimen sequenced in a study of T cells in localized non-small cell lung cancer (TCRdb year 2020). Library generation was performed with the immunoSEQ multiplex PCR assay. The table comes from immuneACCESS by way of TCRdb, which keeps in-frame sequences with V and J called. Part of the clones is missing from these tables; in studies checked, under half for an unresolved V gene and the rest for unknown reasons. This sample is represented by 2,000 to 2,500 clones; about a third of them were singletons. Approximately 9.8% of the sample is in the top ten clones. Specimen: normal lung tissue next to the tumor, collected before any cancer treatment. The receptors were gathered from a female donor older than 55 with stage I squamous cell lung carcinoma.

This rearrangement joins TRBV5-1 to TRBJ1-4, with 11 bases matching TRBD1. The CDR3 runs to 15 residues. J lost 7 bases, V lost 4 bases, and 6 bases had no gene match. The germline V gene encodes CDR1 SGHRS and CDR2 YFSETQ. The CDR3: CASSGRTGGFEKLFF. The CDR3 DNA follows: TGCGCCAGCAGCGGAAGGACAGGGGGCTTTGAAAAACTGTTTTTT.

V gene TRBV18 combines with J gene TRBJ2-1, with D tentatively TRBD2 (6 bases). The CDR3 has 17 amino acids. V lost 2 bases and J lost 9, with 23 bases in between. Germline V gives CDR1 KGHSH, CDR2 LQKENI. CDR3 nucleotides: TGTGCCAGCTCACCAGGCGGGACTCCTCTGAAGGGGTCTGAGCAGTTCTTC. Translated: CASSPGGTPLKGSEQFF.

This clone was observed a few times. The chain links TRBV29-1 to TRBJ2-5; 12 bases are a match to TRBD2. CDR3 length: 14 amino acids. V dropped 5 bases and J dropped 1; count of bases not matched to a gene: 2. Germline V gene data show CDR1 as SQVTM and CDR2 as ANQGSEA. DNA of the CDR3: TGCAGCGTTCTGGGACTAGCGGGCCAAGAGACCCAGTACTTC. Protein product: CSVLGLAGQETQYF.

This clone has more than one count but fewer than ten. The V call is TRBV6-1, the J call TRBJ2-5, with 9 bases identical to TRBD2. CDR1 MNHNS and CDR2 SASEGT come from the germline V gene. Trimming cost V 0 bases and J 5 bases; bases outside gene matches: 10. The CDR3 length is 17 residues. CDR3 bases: TGTGCCAGCAGTGAAGCCTGGAGCGGGGGGCCCCGGGAGACCCAGTACTTC. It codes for CASSEAWSGGPRETQYF.

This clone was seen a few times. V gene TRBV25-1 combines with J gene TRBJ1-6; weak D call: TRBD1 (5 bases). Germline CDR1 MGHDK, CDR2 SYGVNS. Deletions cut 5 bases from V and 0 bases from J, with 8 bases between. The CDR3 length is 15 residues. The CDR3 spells CASSPGHSYNSPLHF. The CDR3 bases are TGTGCCAGCAGTCCAGGGCACTCCTATAATTCACCCCTCCACTTT. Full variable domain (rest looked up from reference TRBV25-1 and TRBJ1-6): EADIYQTPRYLVIGTGKKITLECSQTMGHDKMYWYQQDPGMELHLIHYSYGVNSTEKGDLSSESTVSRIRTEHFPLTLESARPSHTSQYLCASSPGHSYNSPLHFGNGTRLTVT.

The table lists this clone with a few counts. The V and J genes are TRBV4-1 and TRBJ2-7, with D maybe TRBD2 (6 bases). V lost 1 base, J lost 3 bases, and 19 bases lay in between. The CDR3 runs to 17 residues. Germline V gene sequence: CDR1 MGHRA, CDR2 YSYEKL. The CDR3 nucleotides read TGCGCCAGCAGCCAAGTCGTAGAGACGGGACTCAACTACGAGCAGTACTTC. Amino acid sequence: CASSQVVETGLNYEQYF.

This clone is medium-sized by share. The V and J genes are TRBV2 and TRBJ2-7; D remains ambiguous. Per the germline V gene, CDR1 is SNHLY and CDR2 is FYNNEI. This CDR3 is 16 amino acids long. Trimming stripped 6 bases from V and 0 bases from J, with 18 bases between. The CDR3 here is CASSVSRRFSSYEQYF. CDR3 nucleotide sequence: TGTGCCAGCAGCGTGTCTCGACGGTTCAGCTCCTACGAGCAGTACTTC.

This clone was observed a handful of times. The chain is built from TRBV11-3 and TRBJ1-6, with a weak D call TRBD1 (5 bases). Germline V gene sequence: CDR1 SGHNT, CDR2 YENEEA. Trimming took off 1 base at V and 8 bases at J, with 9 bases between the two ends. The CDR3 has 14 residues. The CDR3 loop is CASSLGQGDSPLHF. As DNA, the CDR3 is TGTGCCAGCAGCTTAGGGCAGGGAGATTCACCCCTCCACTTT. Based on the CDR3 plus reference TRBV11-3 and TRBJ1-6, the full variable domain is EAGVVQSPRYKIIEKKQPVAFWCNPISGHNTLYWYLQNLGQGPELLIRYENEEAVDDSQLPKDRFSAERLKGVDSTLKIQPAELGDSAVYLCASSLGQGDSPLHFGNGTRLTVT.

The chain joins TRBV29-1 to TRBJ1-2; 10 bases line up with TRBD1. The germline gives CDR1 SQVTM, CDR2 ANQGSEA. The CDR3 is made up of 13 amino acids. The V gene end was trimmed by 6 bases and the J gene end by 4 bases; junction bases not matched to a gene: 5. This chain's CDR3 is CSVGTGETYGYTF. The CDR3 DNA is TGCAGCGTCGGGACAGGGGAAACCTATGGCTACACCTTC.

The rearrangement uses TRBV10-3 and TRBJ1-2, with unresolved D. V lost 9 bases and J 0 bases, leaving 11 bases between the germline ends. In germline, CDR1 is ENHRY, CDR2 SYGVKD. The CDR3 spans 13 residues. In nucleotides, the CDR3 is TGTGCCATATTGGGCGCTCCTAACTATGGCTACACCTTC. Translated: CAILGAPNYGYTF.

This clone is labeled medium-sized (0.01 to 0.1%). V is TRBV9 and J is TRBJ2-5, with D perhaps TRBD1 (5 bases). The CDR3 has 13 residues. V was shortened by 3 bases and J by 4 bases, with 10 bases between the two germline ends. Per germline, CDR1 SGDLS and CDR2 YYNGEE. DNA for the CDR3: TGTGCCAGCAGCGCCGACAGCCTAGAGACCCAGTACTTC. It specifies CASSADSLETQYF.

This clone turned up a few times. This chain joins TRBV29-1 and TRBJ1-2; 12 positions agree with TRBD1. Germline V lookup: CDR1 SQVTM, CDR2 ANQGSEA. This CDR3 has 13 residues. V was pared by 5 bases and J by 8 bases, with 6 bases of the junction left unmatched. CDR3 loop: CSVLGQGALGYTF. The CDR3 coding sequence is TGCAGCGTTCTGGGACAGGGGGCGCTGGGCTACACCTTC.

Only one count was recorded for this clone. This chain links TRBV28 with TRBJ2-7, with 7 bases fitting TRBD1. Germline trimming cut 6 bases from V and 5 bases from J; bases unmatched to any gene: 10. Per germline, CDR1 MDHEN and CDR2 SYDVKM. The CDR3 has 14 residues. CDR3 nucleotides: TGTGCCAGCAGCTCCCCGGGACAGATCCACGAGCAGTACTTC. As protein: CASSSPGQIHEQYF.

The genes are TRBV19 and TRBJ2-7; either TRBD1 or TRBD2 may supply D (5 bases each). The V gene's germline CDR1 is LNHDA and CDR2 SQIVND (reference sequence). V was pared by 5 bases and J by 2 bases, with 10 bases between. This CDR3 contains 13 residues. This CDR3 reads CASSAPGPYEQYF. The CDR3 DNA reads TGTGCCAGTAGTGCGCCGGGACCCTACGAGCAGTACTTC.

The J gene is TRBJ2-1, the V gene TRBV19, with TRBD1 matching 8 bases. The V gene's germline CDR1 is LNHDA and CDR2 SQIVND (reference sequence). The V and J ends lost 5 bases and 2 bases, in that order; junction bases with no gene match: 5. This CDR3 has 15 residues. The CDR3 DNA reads TGTGCCAGTAGTGCGACAGGGGCCGCCTACAATGAGCAGTTCTTC. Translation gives CASSATGAAYNEQFF.

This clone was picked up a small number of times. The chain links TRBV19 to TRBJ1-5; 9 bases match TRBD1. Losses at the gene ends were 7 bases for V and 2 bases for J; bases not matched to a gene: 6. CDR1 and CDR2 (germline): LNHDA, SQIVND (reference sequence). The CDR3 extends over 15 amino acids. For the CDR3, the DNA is TGTGCCAGTACGGACAGGGGAGCTCGCAATCAGCCCCAGCATTTT. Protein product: CASTDRGARNQPQHF.

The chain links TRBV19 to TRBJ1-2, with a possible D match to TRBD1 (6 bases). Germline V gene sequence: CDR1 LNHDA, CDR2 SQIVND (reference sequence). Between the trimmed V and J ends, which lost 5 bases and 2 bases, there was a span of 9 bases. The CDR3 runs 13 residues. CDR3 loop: CASSYRVNYGYTF. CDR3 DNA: TGTGCCAGTAGTTACAGGGTAAACTATGGCTACACCTTC.

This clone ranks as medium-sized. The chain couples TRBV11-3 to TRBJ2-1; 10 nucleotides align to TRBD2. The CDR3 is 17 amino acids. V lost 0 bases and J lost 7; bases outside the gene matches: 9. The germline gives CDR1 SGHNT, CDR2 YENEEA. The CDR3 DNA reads TGTGCCAGCAGCTTAGATCGTCTAGCGGGAGTCGATAATGAGCAGTTCTTC. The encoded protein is CASSLDRLAGVDNEQFF. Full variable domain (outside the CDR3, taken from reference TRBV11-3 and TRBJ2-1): EAGVVQSPRYKIIEKKQPVAFWCNPISGHNTLYWYLQNLGQGPELLIRYENEEAVDDSQLPKDRFSAERLKGVDSTLKIQPAELGDSAVYLCASSLDRLAGVDNEQFFGPGTRLTVL.

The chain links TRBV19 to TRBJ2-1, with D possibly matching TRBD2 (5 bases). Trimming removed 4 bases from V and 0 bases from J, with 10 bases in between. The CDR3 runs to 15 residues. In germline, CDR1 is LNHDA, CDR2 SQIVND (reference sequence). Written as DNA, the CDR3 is TGTGCCAGTAGTACCCTAGGGAGCTCCTACAATGAGCAGTTCTTC. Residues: CASSTLGSSYNEQFF.

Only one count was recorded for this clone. The CDR3 loop is CASRTQGEGTDTQYF. CDR3 sequence (DNA): TGTGCCAGCAGAACCCAGGGGGAGGGCACAGATACGCAGTATTTT. The rearrangement links TRBV6-8 to TRBJ2-3, with D tentatively TRBD1 (7 bases). In germline, CDR1 is MNHGY, CDR2 SAAAGT. This CDR3 region has 15 residues. The V end was cut by 6 bases, the J end by 1 base, with 14 bases between.

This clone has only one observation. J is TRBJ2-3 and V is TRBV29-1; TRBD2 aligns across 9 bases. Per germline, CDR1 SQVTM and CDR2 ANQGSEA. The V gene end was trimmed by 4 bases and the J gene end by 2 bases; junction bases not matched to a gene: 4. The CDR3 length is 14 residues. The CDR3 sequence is CSVGSGGPTDTQYF. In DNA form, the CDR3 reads TGCAGCGTTGGTAGCGGGGGCCCCACAGATACGCAGTATTTT.

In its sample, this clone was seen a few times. CDR3 in amino acids: CASSLLVRGGLVLTDTQYF. The CDR3 nucleotides read TGTGCCAGCAGCTTGTTAGTCCGGGGGGGTTTAGTCCTCACAGATACGCAGTATTTT. The V call is TRBV11-3, the J call TRBJ2-3; 8 bases line up with TRBD2. Trimming took 3 bases from V and 2 from J; bases not matched to a gene: 16. Germline-derived CDR1 and CDR2 are SGHNT and YENEEA. The CDR3 runs to 19 residues.

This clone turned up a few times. The CDR3 sequence is CASSPTPGQGSYYGYTF. The CDR3 DNA sequence: TGTGCCAGCAGCCCTACACCGGGGCAGGGGAGTTACTATGGCTACACCTTC. The rearrangement uses TRBV6-8 and TRBJ1-2, with D perhaps TRBD1 (6 bases). The CDR3 is made up of 17 amino acids. V lost 6 bases, J lost 3 bases, and 23 bases lay in between. Germline V lookup: CDR1 MNHGY, CDR2 SAAAGT.

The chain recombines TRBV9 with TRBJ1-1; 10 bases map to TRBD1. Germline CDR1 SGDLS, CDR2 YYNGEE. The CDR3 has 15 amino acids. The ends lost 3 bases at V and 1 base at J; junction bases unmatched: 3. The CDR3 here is CASSGQGARNTEAFF. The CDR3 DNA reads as TGTGCCAGCAGCGGACAGGGGGCGAGGAACACTGAAGCTTTCTTT.

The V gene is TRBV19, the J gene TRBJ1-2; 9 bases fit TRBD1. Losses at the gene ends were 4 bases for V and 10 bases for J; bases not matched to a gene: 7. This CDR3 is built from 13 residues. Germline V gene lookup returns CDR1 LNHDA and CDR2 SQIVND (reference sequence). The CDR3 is CASSTGTGRPYTF. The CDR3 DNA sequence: TGTGCCAGTAGTACCGGGACAGGGAGGCCCTACACCTTC.

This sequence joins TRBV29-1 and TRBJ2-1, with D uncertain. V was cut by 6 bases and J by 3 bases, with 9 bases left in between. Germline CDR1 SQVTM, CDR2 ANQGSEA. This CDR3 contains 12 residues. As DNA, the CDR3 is TGCAGCGTAGAAAGAAACTACAATGAGCAGTTCTTC. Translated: CSVERNYNEQFF.

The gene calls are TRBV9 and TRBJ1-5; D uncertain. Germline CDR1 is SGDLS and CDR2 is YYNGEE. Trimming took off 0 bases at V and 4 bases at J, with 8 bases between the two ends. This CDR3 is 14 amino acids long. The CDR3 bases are TGTGCCAGCAGCGTAGGGACGGCTAATCAGCCCCAGCATTTT. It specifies CASSVGTANQPQHF. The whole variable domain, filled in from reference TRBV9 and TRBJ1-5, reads DSGVTQTPKHLITATGQRVTLRCSPRSGDLSVYWYQQSLDQGLQFLIQYYNGEERAKGNILERFSAQQFPDLHSELNLSSLELGDSALYFCASSVGTANQPQHFGDGTRLSIL.

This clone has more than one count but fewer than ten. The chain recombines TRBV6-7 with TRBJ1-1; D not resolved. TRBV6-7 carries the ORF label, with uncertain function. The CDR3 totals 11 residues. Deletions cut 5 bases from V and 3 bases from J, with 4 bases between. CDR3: CASSEDTEAFF. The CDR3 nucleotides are TGTGCCAGCAGTGAGGACACTGAAGCTTTCTTT.

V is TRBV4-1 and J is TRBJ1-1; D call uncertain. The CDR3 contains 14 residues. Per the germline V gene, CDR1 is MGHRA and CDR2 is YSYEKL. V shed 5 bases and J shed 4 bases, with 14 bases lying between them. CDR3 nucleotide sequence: TGCGCCAGCAGCACACCCCTTAGGCTCACTGAAGCTTTCTTT. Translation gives CASSTPLRLTEAFF.

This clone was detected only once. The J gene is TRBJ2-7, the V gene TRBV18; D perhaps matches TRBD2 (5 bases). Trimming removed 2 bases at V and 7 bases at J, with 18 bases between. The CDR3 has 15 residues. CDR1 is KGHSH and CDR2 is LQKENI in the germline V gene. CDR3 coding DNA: TGTGCCAGCTCACCAGGGCTAGCACCCCTGGGGGAGCAGTACTTC. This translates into CASSPGLAPLGEQYF. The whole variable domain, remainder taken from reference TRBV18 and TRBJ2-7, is NAGVMQNPRHLVRRRGQEARLRCSPMKGHSHVYWYRQLPEEGLKFMVYLQKENIIDESGMPKERFSAEFPKEGPSILRIQQVVRGDSAAYFCASSPGLAPLGEQYFGPGTRLTVT.

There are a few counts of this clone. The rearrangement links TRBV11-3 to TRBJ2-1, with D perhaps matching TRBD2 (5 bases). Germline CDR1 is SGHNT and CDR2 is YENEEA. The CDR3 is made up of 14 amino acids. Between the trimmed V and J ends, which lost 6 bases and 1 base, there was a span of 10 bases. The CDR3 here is CASRGDPSYNEQFF. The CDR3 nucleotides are TGTGCCAGCAGGGGAGACCCTTCCTACAATGAGCAGTTCTTC.